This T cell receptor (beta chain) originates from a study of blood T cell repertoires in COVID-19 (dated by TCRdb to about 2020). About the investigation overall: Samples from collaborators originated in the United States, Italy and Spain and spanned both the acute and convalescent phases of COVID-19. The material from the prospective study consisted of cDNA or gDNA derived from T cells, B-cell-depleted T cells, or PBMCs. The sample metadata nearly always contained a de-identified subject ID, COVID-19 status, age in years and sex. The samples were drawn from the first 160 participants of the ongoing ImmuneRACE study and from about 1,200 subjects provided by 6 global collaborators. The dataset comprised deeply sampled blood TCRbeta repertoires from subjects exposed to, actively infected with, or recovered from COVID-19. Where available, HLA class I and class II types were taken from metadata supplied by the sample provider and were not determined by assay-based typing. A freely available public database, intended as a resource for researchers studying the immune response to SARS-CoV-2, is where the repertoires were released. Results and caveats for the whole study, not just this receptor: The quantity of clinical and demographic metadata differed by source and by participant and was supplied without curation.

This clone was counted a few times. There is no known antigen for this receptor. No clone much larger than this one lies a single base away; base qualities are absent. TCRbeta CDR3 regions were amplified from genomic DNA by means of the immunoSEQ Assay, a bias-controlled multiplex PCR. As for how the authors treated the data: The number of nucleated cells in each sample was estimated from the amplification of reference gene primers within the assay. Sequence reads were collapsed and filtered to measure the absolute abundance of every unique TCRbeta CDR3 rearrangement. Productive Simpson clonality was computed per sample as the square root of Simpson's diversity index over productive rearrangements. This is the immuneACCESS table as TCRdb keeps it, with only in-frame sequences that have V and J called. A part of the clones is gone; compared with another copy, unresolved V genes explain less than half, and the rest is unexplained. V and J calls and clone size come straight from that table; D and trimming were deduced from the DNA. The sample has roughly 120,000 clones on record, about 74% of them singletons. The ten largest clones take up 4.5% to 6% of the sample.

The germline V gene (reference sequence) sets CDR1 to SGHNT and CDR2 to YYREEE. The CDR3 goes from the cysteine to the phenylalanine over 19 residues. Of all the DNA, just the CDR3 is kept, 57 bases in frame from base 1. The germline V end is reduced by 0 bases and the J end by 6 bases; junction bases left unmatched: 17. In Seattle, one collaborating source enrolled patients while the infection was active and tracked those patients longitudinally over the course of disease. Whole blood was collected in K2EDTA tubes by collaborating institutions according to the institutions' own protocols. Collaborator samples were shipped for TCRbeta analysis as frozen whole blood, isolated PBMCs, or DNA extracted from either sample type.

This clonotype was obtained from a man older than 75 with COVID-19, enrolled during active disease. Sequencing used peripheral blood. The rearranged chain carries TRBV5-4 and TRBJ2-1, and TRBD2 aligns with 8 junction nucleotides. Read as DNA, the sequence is TGTGCCAGCAGCTTGGCTCCACTAGCGGCCCGGAAAGGGGCCAATGAGCAGTTCTTC. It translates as CASSLAPLAARKGANEQFF.